What follows is one T cell receptor (beta chain) and its context. Germline loops: CDR1 SGHKS, CDR2 YYEKEE (reference sequence). Between the trimmed V and J ends, which lost 0 bases and 2 bases, there was a span of 17 bases. This CDR3 is built from 17 residues. This sample is part of a study of blood T cell repertoires in COVID-19. The authors' processing: Amplifying reference gene primers gave estimates of nucleated cell counts. Sequencing was performed with immunoSEQ multiplex PCR; in TCRdb, only in-frame clones are kept and a portion is missing. V and J calls plus clone size are reproduced from that table; the DNA served to infer D and trimming. This sample carries over 150,000 clones, around 83% of them seen once, and the ten largest clones take approximately 6.2%.

The sequence derives from a middle-aged man who had recovered from COVID-19. The sequencing input was PBMCs or T cells enriched from blood (not recorded which). This chain connects TRBV5-5 to TRBJ1-2; weak D call: TRBD1 (6 bases). DNA for the CDR3: TGTGCCAGCAGCTTGGGGGGGCGAGTTGGGTCGAACTATGGCTACACCTTC. This gives the protein CASSLGGRVGSNYGYTF.